This T cell receptor (beta chain) appears in the sequencing data of a study of CD8 T cells in Susac syndrome. After extraction with the RNeasy kit, roughly 0.45 to 1 ug of the RNA was reverse transcribed using random hexamers. TCR beta CDR3 was amplified by immunoSEQ multiplex PCR. This amplification extended across 54 Vbeta and 13 Jbeta segments. MiXCR, applied by TCRdb to the immunoSEQ multiplex PCR reads, yields one record per CDR3 protein. The table records around 140,000 distinct CDR3 sequences, approximately 95% of them present only once. The germline V gene encodes CDR1 DFQATT and CDR2 SNEGSKA (reference sequence). CDR3 length equals 13 residues. V gave up 2 bases and J gave up 4 bases, with 9 bases separating them. CD8+ and CD4+ T cells from blood underwent TCR beta sequencing. The multiple sclerosis controls comprised treatment-naive patients whose relapsing-remitting disease was stable or active. FACS was used to enrich TEMRA cells, whereas the CD8+ and CD4+ T cells were obtained by negative isolation.

This TCR derives from a human donor with multiple sclerosis. Source material: CD4+ T cells from PBMCs. This chain uses TRBV20-1 with TRBJ2-1, with D unclear. CDR3 amino acids: CSARRAVYNEQFF. The CDR3 region has the DNA TGCAGTGCTAGAAGAGCAGTGTACAATGAGCAGTTCTTC.